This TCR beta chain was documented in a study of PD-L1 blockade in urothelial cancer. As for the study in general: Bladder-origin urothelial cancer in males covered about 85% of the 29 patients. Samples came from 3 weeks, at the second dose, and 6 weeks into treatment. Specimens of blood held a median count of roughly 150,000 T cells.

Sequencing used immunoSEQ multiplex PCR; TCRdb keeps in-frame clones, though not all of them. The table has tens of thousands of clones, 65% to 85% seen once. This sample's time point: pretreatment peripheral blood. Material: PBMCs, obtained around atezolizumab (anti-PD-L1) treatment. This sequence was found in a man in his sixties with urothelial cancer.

Here the CDR3 DNA reads TGCGCCAGCAGCCCGATGGACAGGGAGAGGAATGAGCAGTTCTTC. This translates into CASSPMDRERNEQFF. The V and J genes are TRBV5-1 and TRBJ2-1; 8 nucleotides align to TRBD1. Looked up from germline, CDR1 is SGHRS and CDR2 is YFSETQ. Trimming at V came to 4 bases and at J to 7 bases, leaving 10 bases not matched to a gene. CDR3 length: 15 residues.